The 15 T cell receptor beta chains listed next were all sequenced from one sample in a study of blood T cell repertoires in COVID-19. Libraries were prepared by immunoSEQ multiplex PCR; TCRdb keeps only in-frame clonotypes and omits some of them. Of roughly 41,000 clones detected, about 88% appear once; the ten largest clones hold roughly 10%. The sequenced sample was peripheral blood. Every receptor here comes from a man in his sixties with active COVID-19.

The CDR3 sequence: CASSLGVSGSSTDTQYF. The DNA of the CDR3 is TGTGCCAGCAGCTTAGGGGTTAGCGGCTCTAGCACAGATACGCAGTATTTT. The chain couples TRBV11-3 to TRBJ2-3; tentative D call: TRBD2 (6 bases). CDR1 and CDR2 (germline): SGHNT, YENEEA. V was trimmed by 1 base and J by 0 bases, leaving 14 bases between them. The CDR3 has 17 residues.

The chain couples TRBV27 to TRBJ2-1; 7 bases agree with TRBD2. CDR3 length equals 11 residues. The ends lost 11 bases at V and 9 bases at J; junction bases unmatched: 7. Per germline, CDR1 MNHEY and CDR2 SMNVEV (reference sequence). The CDR3 nucleotides read TGTGCCTCCTTCGGGGGGACTGAGCAGTTCTTC. Translation: CASFGGTEQFF.

The V call is TRBV11-2, the J call TRBJ2-1; a possible D gene is TRBD2 (6 bases). Trimming pared 0 bases from V and 7 bases from J, leaving 13 bases between. This CDR3 contains 15 residues. Per the germline V gene, CDR1 is SGHAT and CDR2 is FQNNGV. The CDR3 loop reads CASSLEAGEGNEQFF. The CDR3, as DNA: TGTGCCAGCAGCTTAGAAGCGGGCGAGGGGAATGAGCAGTTCTTC.

This clone was observed a handful of times. V usage is TRBV3-1 (or the pseudogene TRBV3-2) and J usage is TRBJ2-1; 8 positions agree with TRBD2. Germline CDR1 LGHDT, CDR2 YNNKEL (reference sequence). The CDR3 runs to 17 residues. The J segment lost 2 bases and the V segment lost 0 bases, leaving 6 bases of the junction unmatched. As DNA, the CDR3 is TGTGCCAGCAGCCAAGATGAAGCGGGGGCGGCCTACAATGAGCAGTTCTTC. Translated: CASSQDEAGAAYNEQFF.

In its sample, this clone was seen a few times. The J gene is TRBJ2-7, the V gene TRBV3-1 (or the pseudogene TRBV3-2); possible D gene TRBD2, 5 bases. This CDR3 is built from 15 residues. Germline CDR1 and CDR2: LGHDT and YNNKEL (reference sequence). The ends were cut back, 1 base at V and 2 bases at J, with 12 bases in the middle. CDR3 nucleotide sequence: TGTGCCAGCAGCCAAGCACCGGGGTGGCCCTACGAGCAGTACTTC. Translation: CASSQAPGWPYEQYF.

The chain uses TRBV28 and TRBJ1-4, with D maybe TRBD1 (6 bases). This CDR3 is built from 15 residues. The germline V and J ends were trimmed by 7 bases and 1 base, with 13 bases remaining between them. Germline CDR1 reads MDHEN; CDR2 reads SYDVKM. The CDR3 reads CASITGRETNEKLFF. The DNA of the CDR3 is TGTGCCAGCATCACAGGGCGTGAAACTAATGAAAAACTGTTTTTT.

The genes are TRBV5-1 and TRBJ2-5; the D gene is possibly TRBD1 (5 bases). Trimming stripped 2 bases from V and 4 bases from J, with 6 bases between. Germline V lookup: CDR1 SGHRS, CDR2 YFSETQ. The CDR3 is 12 amino acids. CDR3 protein: CASSLDRETQYF. The DNA of the CDR3 is TGCGCCAGCAGCTTAGACAGAGAGACCCAGTACTTC. The full variable domain, rest sourced from reference TRBV5-1 and TRBJ2-5, is KAGVTQTPRYLIKTRGQQVTLSCSPISGHRSVSWYQQTPGQGLQFLFEYFSETQRNKGNFPGRFSGRQFSNSRSEMNVSTLELGDSALYLCASSLDRETQYFGPGTRLLVL.

The chain couples TRBV19 to TRBJ1-1; unclear D gene. V was shortened by 5 bases and J by 0 bases, with 7 bases between the two germline ends. The CDR3 covers 13 residues. The germline CDR1 and CDR2 sequences are LNHDA and SQIVND (reference sequence). The CDR3, as DNA: TGTGCCAGTAGTCCCGCGTTGAACACTGAAGCTTTCTTT. Amino acids: CASSPALNTEAFF.

This sequence joins TRBV2 and TRBJ2-2, with D maybe TRBD2 (6 bases). CDR1 and CDR2 (germline): SNHLY, FYNNEI. This CDR3 spans 15 amino acids. Between the trimmed V and J ends, which lost 4 bases and 0 bases, there was a span of 9 bases. In DNA, the CDR3 is TGTGCCAGCAGTGCACTAGCAACGAACACCGGGGAGCTGTTTTTT. This codes for CASSALATNTGELFF.

The chain employs TRBV4-1 and TRBJ1-2; 8 nucleotides align to TRBD1. J gave up 3 bases and V 1 base, and 1 base lay outside the gene matches. The CDR3 spans 14 residues. Germline values: CDR1 MGHRA, CDR2 YSYEKL. The CDR3 region is CASSQVTGDYGYTF. CDR3 nucleotides: TGCGCCAGCAGCCAAGTGACAGGGGACTATGGCTACACCTTC.

CDR3 loop: CASSLQFLVPGLVYTGELFF. CDR3 DNA: TGTGCCAGCAGTTTACAATTCCTAGTCCCGGGACTAGTATATACCGGGGAGCTGTTTTTT. The chain joins TRBV28 to TRBJ2-2; TRBD2 aligns across 8 bases. The J segment lost 5 bases and the V segment lost 2 bases, leaving 19 bases of the junction unmatched. CDR1 and CDR2 (germline): MDHEN, SYDVKM. CDR3 length equals 20 residues.

V and J are TRBV5-6 and TRBJ2-7; 11 bases agree with TRBD2. This CDR3 has 14 amino acids. The V gene's germline CDR1 is SGHDT and CDR2 YYEEEE. V lost 4 bases to trimming and J lost 3 bases; unmatched junction nucleotides: 3. The CDR3 nucleotides are TGTGCCAGCAGCCTGCTAGCGGGAGGCTACGAGCAGTACTTC. Protein: CASSLLAGGYEQYF.

The chain recombines TRBV4-2 with TRBJ2-1; D is unclear. This CDR3 has 13 amino acids. The germline gives CDR1 LGHNA, CDR2 YNFKEQ. The V end was cut by 0 bases, the J end by 9 bases, with 9 bases between. The CDR3 nucleotides are TGTGCCAGCAGCCAAGATTTGGCTGGTGAGCAGTTCTTC. Translating gives CASSQDLAGEQFF.

The count of this clone is one. The V and J genes are TRBV7-2 and TRBJ2-3; 11 bases are a match to TRBD2. There are 15 residues in the CDR3. Germline V gene sequence: CDR1 SGHTA, CDR2 FQGNSA. V was clipped by 4 bases and J by 2 bases; unmatched bases: 2. CDR3 nucleotides: TGTGCCAGCAGCTCGACTAGCGGGATCACAGATACGCAGTATTTT. Encoded protein: CASSSTSGITDTQYF.

Here the CDR3 DNA reads TGTGCCAGTAGTATCAGGGCCAGGGAGCCCCAGCATTTT. Amino acid sequence: CASSIRAREPQHF. This chain joins TRBV19 and TRBJ1-5; D may be TRBD1 (5 bases). With 3 bases removed from V and 8 bases from J, the gap between germline ends came to 11 bases. The CDR3 loop spans 13 amino acids. Germline V gives CDR1 LNHDA, CDR2 SQIVND (reference sequence). Looking up the rest from reference TRBV19 and TRBJ1-5 gives the full variable domain: DGGITQSPKYLFRKEGQNVTLSCEQNLNHDAMYWYRQDPGQGLRLIYYSQIVNDFQKGDIAEGYSVSREKKESFPLTVTSAQKNPTAFYLCASSIRAREPQHFGDGTRLSIL.